This TCR beta chain is from a study of cytomegalovirus exposure and HLA in healthy donors. CDR1 and CDR2 from the germline V gene are SGHTA and FQGNSA. The CDR3 runs 15 residues. V was cut by 7 bases and J by 5 bases, with 20 bases left in between. The study ran its PCR with 60 Vbeta and 13 Jbeta primers. Assay: immunoSEQ multiplex PCR; the TCRdb copy retains only in-frame clones and omits some. The sample holds fewer than 120,000 clones; approximately 78% are singletons and the top ten take roughly 1.3%. Study-level results: Previously analyzed data showed that most TCR beta V segments were productive at a frequency of about 90% or about 30%. According to reports, the classifier identified cytomegalovirus status with high specificity and sensitivity.

Concerning this clone itself: What it binds is not known.

The chain joins TRBV7-2 to TRBJ2-5; D possibly corresponds to TRBD1 (6 bases). Sequenced: PBMCs. The sequence was obtained from a woman aged 30 to 39 in good health and CMV-seronegative. The CDR3 nucleotides are TGTGCCAGCACCCAGGGGTCGGGGCGTAGGGAGACCCAGTACTTC. This translates into CASTQGSGRRETQYF.